A single sample is the source of the 30 T cell receptor beta chains below, sequenced in a study of blood T cell repertoires in COVID-19. Method: immunoSEQ multiplex PCR; TCRdb's copy keeps in-frame clones and lacks some. The data hold about 16,000 clones, with roughly 77% observed a single time. The material sequenced was peripheral blood. The receptors derive from a man aged 55 to 69 with acute or convalescent COVID-19.

This clone was seen a handful of times. V gene TRBV7-9 combines with J gene TRBJ1-2, with D perhaps TRBD1 (6 bases). This CDR3 region has 15 residues. Germline V gene sequence: CDR1 SEHNR, CDR2 FQNEAQ (reference sequence). The V end lost 4 bases, the J end lost 0 bases, and 12 bases lay between the germline ends. The CDR3 region is CASSSGQPSNYGYTF. Written as DNA, the CDR3 is TGTGCCAGCAGCTCCGGACAGCCATCTAACTATGGCTACACCTTC.

The chain employs TRBV2 and TRBJ2-6; 7 bases fit TRBD1. Germline V gene data show CDR1 as SNHLY and CDR2 as FYNNEI. V shed 6 bases and J 1 base; nucleotides not matched to a gene: 12. The CDR3 totals 18 residues. This chain's CDR3 is CASRAQTGRGSGANVLTF. The CDR3 nucleotides read TGTGCCAGCAGGGCTCAGACAGGGCGAGGATCTGGGGCCAACGTCCTGACTTTC.

This clone was counted a single time. The V gene is TRBV18, the J gene TRBJ2-1, with 8 bases lining up with TRBD2. CDR1 is KGHSH, CDR2 LQKENI, per germline. The CDR3 covers 14 residues. Unmatched junction bases numbered 3, after V lost 4 bases and J lost 4 bases. This chain's CDR3 is CASSQRGGYNEQFF. The CDR3 region has the DNA TGTGCCAGCTCACAACGGGGGGGATACAATGAGCAGTTCTTC.

The chain recombines TRBV27 with TRBJ2-7; 8 bases are shared with TRBD2. Unmatched junction bases numbered 5, after V lost 2 bases and J lost 2 bases. Germline V lookup: CDR1 MNHEY, CDR2 SMNVEV (reference sequence). This CDR3 is 15 amino acids long. In DNA form, the CDR3 reads TGTGCCAGCAGTTTACTCGGGGGGGACCCCTACGAGCAGTACTTC. It translates to CASSLLGGDPYEQYF.

This clone has only a few counts. V and J are TRBV9 and TRBJ1-1; weak D call: TRBD1 (5 bases). V lost 0 bases, J lost 0 bases, and 15 bases lay in between. The CDR3 sequence is 17 residues long. The germline V gene has CDR1 SGDLS and CDR2 YYNGEE. Written as DNA, the CDR3 is TGTGCCAGCAGCGTAGACCCAGGGTCACGCCTGAACACTGAAGCTTTCTTT. Its translation is CASSVDPGSRLNTEAFF.

The chain is built from TRBV12-5 and TRBJ1-4; 8 bases map to TRBD1. The V gene end was trimmed by 5 bases and the J gene end by 2 bases; junction bases not matched to a gene: 4. Germline CDR1 reads LGHNT; CDR2 reads FRNRAP. CDR3 length: 15 amino acids. The CDR3 is CASGLTGGTNEKLFF. The CDR3 coding sequence is TGTGCTAGTGGTCTCACAGGGGGGACTAATGAAAAACTGTTTTTT.

Only one count was recorded for this clone. CDR3 coding DNA: TGTGCCAGCAGTTATGACAGGGCCTGGGGCACTGAAGCTTTCTTT. It translates to CASSYDRAWGTEAFF. The V gene is TRBV27, the J gene TRBJ1-1; 7 positions agree with TRBD1. Germline CDR1 MNHEY, CDR2 SMNVEV (reference sequence). This CDR3 has 15 residues. With V trimmed by 4 bases and J by 4 bases, 9 bases remained unmatched.

V and J are TRBV30 and TRBJ1-6, with TRBD1 identical over 9 bases. This CDR3 region has 14 residues. Germline trimming cut 2 bases from V and 9 bases from J; bases unmatched to any gene: 5. The germline gives CDR1 GTSNPN, CDR2 SVGIG (reference sequence). This CDR3 reads CAWSRVQGASPLHF. CDR3 in DNA: TGTGCCTGGAGTAGGGTACAGGGGGCTTCACCCCTCCACTTT.

The rearrangement uses TRBV11-2 and TRBJ2-7, with D perhaps TRBD2 (6 bases). The CDR3 spans 13 residues. Germline loops: CDR1 SGHAT, CDR2 FQNNGV. Trimming shortened V by 5 bases and J by 0 bases, and 8 bases separated the two germline ends. The CDR3 sequence is CASSIGSSYEQYF. The DNA for the CDR3 is TGTGCCAGCAGCATCGGGAGCTCCTACGAGCAGTACTTC.

The chain is built from TRBV11-2 and TRBJ1-1, with D uncertain. V dropped 0 bases and J dropped 0 bases, with 5 bases sitting between them. Germline V gene lookup returns CDR1 SGHAT and CDR2 FQNNGV. The length of the CDR3 is 14 residues. Here the CDR3 DNA reads TGTGCCAGCAGCTTAGAACGGGTGAACACTGAAGCTTTCTTT. Its protein product is CASSLERVNTEAFF.

The V and J genes are TRBV6-9 and TRBJ2-5; 9 bases are a match to TRBD1. The CDR3 is 15 amino acids. V was clipped by 4 bases and J by 4 bases; unmatched bases: 7. Looked up from germline, CDR1 is MNHGY and CDR2 is SVAAGI. The CDR3 region is CASSFWDRDRETQYF. The CDR3 DNA is TGTGCCAGCAGTTTCTGGGACAGGGATCGAGAGACCCAGTACTTC.

This clone has only one observation. The chain uses TRBV7-3 and TRBJ1-4; D is perhaps TRBD1 (6 bases). V gave up 6 bases and J gave up 8 bases, with 13 bases separating them. Germline V gene data show CDR1 as SGHTA and CDR2 as FQGTGA. The CDR3 runs to 13 residues. The CDR3 region has the DNA TGTGCCAGCAGTTCAGGGGTGGGGGAAAAACTGTTTTTT. This translates into CASSSGVGEKLFF.

V gene TRBV29-1 combines with J gene TRBJ2-5; TRBD2 aligns across 9 bases. J was trimmed by 2 bases and V by 0 bases; bases with no gene match: 7. Germline lookup yields CDR1 SQVTM and CDR2 ANQGSEA. The CDR3 is 16 residues long. The CDR3 protein is CSVEDFGGRGQETQYF. In DNA form, the CDR3 reads TGCAGCGTTGAAGACTTCGGCGGGAGGGGGCAAGAGACCCAGTACTTC.

The chain recombines TRBV4-2 with TRBJ2-2; D is possibly TRBD2 (6 bases). This CDR3 has 12 amino acids. V was clipped by 8 bases and J by 5 bases, with 9 bases between them. Germline V gives CDR1 LGHNA, CDR2 YNFKEQ. CDR3 loop: CASAGRTGELFF. The CDR3 DNA is TGTGCCAGCGCGGGGAGAACCGGGGAGCTGTTTTTT.

V usage is TRBV30 and J usage is TRBJ2-7; 7 bases are a match to TRBD1. Germline assignment: CDR1 GTSNPN and CDR2 SVGIG (reference sequence). Trimming at V came to 2 bases and at J to 3 bases, leaving 1 base not matched to a gene. The CDR3 loop spans 12 amino acids. CDR3 sequence: CAWSRDSYEQYF. The CDR3 DNA reads as TGTGCCTGGAGTAGGGACAGCTACGAGCAGTACTTC.

This clone was seen a handful of times. The chain couples TRBV5-4 to TRBJ2-2; tentatively, D is TRBD1 (5 bases). There are 16 residues in the CDR3. Deletions cut 2 bases from V and 5 bases from J, with 16 bases between. The germline V gene encodes CDR1 SGHNT and CDR2 YYREEE (reference sequence). This CDR3 reads CASSFRASTRTGELFF. DNA of the CDR3: TGTGCCAGCAGCTTCAGGGCAAGTACGAGGACCGGGGAGCTGTTTTTT.

The genes are TRBV24-1 and TRBJ1-5; 9 bases are a match to TRBD1. Looked up from germline, CDR1 is KGHDR and CDR2 is SFDVKD. The CDR3 has 18 residues. Trimming at V came to 4 bases and at J to 3 bases, leaving 12 bases not matched to a gene. CDR3 nucleotides: TGTGCCACCAGTGAACCGGACAGGGGATTAGGTGACAATCAGCCCCAGCATTTT. It translates to CATSEPDRGLGDNQPQHF.

The V call is TRBV27, the J call TRBJ1-2; TRBD1 matches 8 bases. The germline V gene encodes CDR1 MNHEY and CDR2 SMNVEV (reference sequence). V was clipped by 6 bases and J by 7 bases; unmatched bases: 7. The CDR3 runs to 13 residues. The CDR3 DNA follows: TGTGCCAGCAGCCAGGGGGCATTAAGTGGCTACACCTTC. It encodes CASSQGALSGYTF.

The gene calls are TRBV19 and TRBJ2-1; 7 bases agree with TRBD2. The junction had 9 bases not matched to a gene; V was cut back by 7 bases and J by 3 bases. This CDR3 contains 15 residues. The germline gives CDR1 LNHDA, CDR2 SQIVND (reference sequence). For the CDR3, the DNA is TGTGCCAGTACCCCTTGGGGGGGAAACTACAATGAGCAGTTCTTC. This sequence encodes CASTPWGGNYNEQFF.

This clone was recorded once. The CDR3 region is CASSELAGSGNTIYF. DNA for the CDR3: TGCGCCAGCAGCGAACTGGCAGGGTCTGGAAACACCATATATTTT. The chain employs TRBV5-1 and TRBJ1-3; a possible D gene is TRBD1 (5 bases). The CDR3 has 15 amino acids. CDR1 SGHRS and CDR2 YFSETQ come from the germline V gene. Trimming stripped 4 bases from V and 1 base from J, with 12 bases between. The full variable domain, with the rest looked up from reference TRBV5-1 and TRBJ1-3, is KAGVTQTPRYLIKTRGQQVTLSCSPISGHRSVSWYQQTPGQGLQFLFEYFSETQRNKGNFPGRFSGRQFSNSRSEMNVSTLELGDSALYLCASSELAGSGNTIYFGEGSWLTVV.

This clone showed up just a few times. The rearrangement uses TRBV4-2 and TRBJ1-2; the D is unclear. CDR1 and CDR2 (germline): LGHNA, YNFKEQ. The CDR3 is 20 amino acids. V was trimmed by 0 bases and J by 4 bases, leaving 27 bases between them. CDR3: CASSQDIRPTGLHSGYGYTF. The CDR3 region has the DNA TGTGCCAGCAGCCAAGATATCCGCCCTACGGGTCTCCACTCGGGCTATGGCTACACCTTC.

This chain's CDR3 is CASSPGGAEQETQYF. CDR3 coding DNA: TGTGCCAGCAGCCCGGGAGGGGCCGAACAAGAGACCCAGTACTTC. The gene calls are TRBV7-8 and TRBJ2-5; TRBD2 matches at 8 bases. CDR3 size: 15 residues. CDR1 and CDR2 from the germline V gene are SGHVS and FQNEAQ. The V segment lost 5 bases and the J segment 2 bases; nucleotides outside the gene matches: 7.

The chain carries TRBV19 and TRBJ2-4; 7 positions agree with TRBD1. CDR1 is LNHDA, CDR2 SQIVND, per germline (reference sequence). The CDR3 extends over 16 amino acids. The trim removed 7 bases at V and 1 base at J, leaving 10 bases unmatched. The CDR3 loop reads CASTLRTGLAKNIQYF. DNA for the CDR3: TGTGCCAGTACCCTCCGGACAGGTCTTGCCAAAAACATTCAGTACTTC.

The V and J genes are TRBV4-1 and TRBJ1-2; no clear D gene. CDR1 is MGHRA and CDR2 is YSYEKL in the germline V gene. V was trimmed by 1 base and J by 4 bases, leaving 7 bases between them. The CDR3 has 13 residues. CDR3 residues: CASSQGGPYGYTF. The CDR3 DNA reads as TGCGCCAGCAGCCAAGGAGGGCCCTATGGCTACACCTTC.

The chain carries TRBV28 and TRBJ1-4, with D tentatively TRBD1 (5 bases). V was trimmed by 3 bases and J by 6 bases, leaving 8 bases between them. Per germline, CDR1 MDHEN and CDR2 SYDVKM. CDR3 size: 13 residues. The CDR3 spells CASSLDMYEKLFF. The CDR3 DNA follows: TGTGCCAGCAGTTTGGACATGTATGAAAAACTGTTTTTT.

This rearrangement joins TRBV10-2 to TRBJ2-5; a weak D match, TRBD2 (6 bases). The ends were cut back, 7 bases at V and 7 bases at J, with 16 bases in the middle. From germline, CDR1 is WSHSY and CDR2 SAAADI. The CDR3 covers 13 residues. The CDR3, as DNA: TGCGCCAGCACCCCCGGGACTTTCGGGACCCAGTACTTC. It specifies CASTPGTFGTQYF.

In its sample, this clone was seen a few times. The chain uses TRBV7-9 and TRBJ1-1, with D maybe TRBD1 (5 bases). V shed 8 bases and J shed 0 bases, with 19 bases lying between them. Germline V lookup: CDR1 SEHNR, CDR2 FQNEAQ (reference sequence). The CDR3 sequence is 16 residues long. CDR3 loop: CASRGGLAGLNTEAFF. CDR3 coding DNA: TGTGCCAGCCGCGGGGGGTTGGCAGGGCTGAACACTGAAGCTTTCTTT.

This clone has more than one count but fewer than ten. The rearrangement uses TRBV2 and TRBJ1-2; D is undetermined. Trimming took off 0 bases at V and 2 bases at J, with 25 bases between the two ends. Germline V lookup: CDR1 SNHLY, CDR2 FYNNEI. The CDR3 consists of 20 residues. The CDR3 coding sequence is TGTGCCAGCAGTGAAGCGCGAGTGGTTCGGTTTGGAGACGGGAACTATGGCTACACCTTC. Amino acids: CASSEARVVRFGDGNYGYTF.

The chain joins TRBV29-1 to TRBJ2-7; D is perhaps TRBD1 (6 bases). Germline V lookup: CDR1 SQVTM, CDR2 ANQGSEA. V was clipped by 4 bases and J by 3 bases, with 10 bases between them. The CDR3 spans 12 residues. The CDR3 DNA reads TGCAGCGTTGTAGGACAGAGCTACGAGCAGTACTTC. Its protein product is CSVVGQSYEQYF.

The chain employs TRBV4-1 and TRBJ2-5; 7 bases match TRBD2. CDR3 length equals 13 residues. Trimming took 6 bases from V and 5 from J; bases not matched to a gene: 6. CDR1 and CDR2 from the germline V gene are MGHRA and YSYEKL. CDR3 in amino acids: CASSQLATETQYF. The CDR3 DNA follows: TGCGCCAGCAGTCAACTAGCGACGGAGACCCAGTACTTC.